Following are 30 T cell receptor beta chains from one sample sequenced in a study of T cells after yellow fever vaccination. TCRdb analysed the 5' RACE reads with MiXCR anew, one entry per CDR3 protein. The sample lists about 300,000 distinct CDR3 sequences, around 9.3% occurring once. Sequences were derived from CD4+ T cells sorted from PBMCs, sampled 5 days after the yellow fever booster vaccination. All receptors come from a man aged 18 to 30 who received the YFV17D yellow fever vaccine.

This clonotype appeared a few times. The rearrangement uses TRBV29-1 and TRBJ2-7; D uncertain. With 6 bases removed from V and 3 bases from J, the gap between germline ends came to 6 bases. The CDR3 extends over 10 amino acids. Germline loops: CDR1 SQVTM, CDR2 ANQGSEA. Here the CDR3 DNA reads TGCAGCGTGTACGACTACGAGCAGTACTTC. Translating gives CSVYDYEQYF.

This sequence joins TRBV7-2 and TRBJ2-5, with unresolved D. The CDR3 is 14 residues long. Trimming removed 4 bases from V and 2 bases from J, with 11 bases in between. Germline CDR1 reads SGHTA; CDR2 reads FQGNSA. CDR3 residues: CASSYSHMQETQYF. The CDR3 DNA reads as TGTGCCAGCAGCTACAGTCACATGCAAGAGACCCAGTACTTC.

This clonotype was seen a few times. The chain joins TRBV20-1 to TRBJ1-5; TRBD1 might be the D (5 bases). Germline V CDR1 and CDR2: DFQATT, SNEGSKA (reference sequence). Trimming cost V 6 bases and J 4 bases, with 13 bases left between them. The CDR3 has 13 amino acids. CDR3 DNA sequence: TGCAGTGCCGCGCGGGGCGCTAATCAGCCCCAGCATTTT. This sequence encodes CSAARGANQPQHF.

The gene calls are TRBV12-3 or TRBV12-4 and TRBJ2-6; 7 nucleotides agree with TRBD1. Trimming took 4 bases from V and 0 from J; bases not matched to a gene: 3. The CDR3 is made up of 16 amino acids. For the CDR3, the DNA is TGTGCCAGCAGTTACACAGGGGCCTCTGGGGCCAACGTCCTGACTTTC. Protein product: CASSYTGASGANVLTF.

This clonotype was counted ten times or more. This rearrangement joins TRBV3-1 to TRBJ1-2; the D is unclear. This CDR3 has 13 amino acids. Germline lookup yields CDR1 LGHDT and CDR2 YNNKEL (reference sequence). The V end was cut by 5 bases, the J end by 8 bases, with 15 bases between. Here the CDR3 DNA reads TGTGCCAGCAGCTACACGGCGTTTGAGGGCTACACCTTC. It codes for CASSYTAFEGYTF.

The rearrangement links TRBV11-2 to TRBJ2-5, with D perhaps TRBD2 (5 bases). From germline, CDR1 is SGHAT and CDR2 FQNNGV. The CDR3 extends over 10 amino acids. The germline V and J ends were trimmed by 8 bases and 7 bases, with 8 bases remaining between them. DNA of the CDR3: TGTGCCAGCCGGGGTGGGACCCAGTACTTC. Protein sequence: CASRGGTQYF. The entire variable domain, with the rest obtained from reference TRBV11-2 and TRBJ2-5, is as follows: EAGVAQSPRYKIIEKRQSVAFWCNPISGHATLYWYQQILGQGPKLLIQFQNNGVVDDSQLPKDRFSAERLKGVDSTLKIQPAKLEDSAVYLCASRGGTQYFGPGTRLLVL.

This clonotype was picked up many times. This rearrangement joins TRBV10-3 to TRBJ1-1, with TRBD1 matching 8 bases. Trimming at V came to 6 bases and at J to 3 bases, leaving 3 bases not matched to a gene. This CDR3 has 13 residues. The V gene's germline CDR1 is ENHRY and CDR2 SYGVKD. This CDR3 reads CAISGTGDTEAFF. CDR3 nucleotide sequence: TGTGCCATCAGCGGGACAGGAGACACTGAAGCTTTCTTT.

This clonotype was seen many times. The chain carries TRBV24-1 and TRBJ2-3; D unclear. Germline V gives CDR1 KGHDR, CDR2 SFDVKD. Deletions cut 6 bases from V and 5 bases from J, with 11 bases between. The CDR3 is 13 residues long. The CDR3 DNA reads as TGTGCCACCAGTCTCCCAGGCGGAGATACGCAGTATTTT. The encoded protein is CATSLPGGDTQYF.

The J gene is TRBJ1-2, the V gene TRBV5-1; the match to TRBD1 covers 7 bases. The germline V gene encodes CDR1 SGHRS and CDR2 YFSETQ. CDR3 length: 13 residues. J gave up 8 bases and V 5 bases, and 9 bases lay outside the gene matches. CDR3 in amino acids: CASRSRGFGGYTF. Here the CDR3 DNA reads TGCGCCAGCAGGAGCAGGGGGTTCGGAGGCTACACCTTC.

This clonotype was detected only a few times. The chain has TRBV2 and TRBJ1-5, with D perhaps matching TRBD1 (5 bases). The V gene's germline CDR1 is SNHLY and CDR2 FYNNEI. V shed 6 bases and J shed 6 bases, with 12 bases lying between them. The CDR3 has 13 amino acids. The DNA of the CDR3 is TGTGCCAGCAGCCCTCGGGGGATTCAGCCCCAGCATTTT. Amino acids: CASSPRGIQPQHF.

The rearrangement links TRBV2 to TRBJ2-5; D call uncertain. Per the germline V gene, CDR1 is SNHLY and CDR2 is FYNNEI. The CDR3 totals 10 residues. Trimming removed 10 bases from V and 7 bases from J, with 10 bases in between. The CDR3 is CATQYGTQYF. The CDR3 nucleotides read TGTGCCACCCAATACGGGACCCAGTACTTC.

This chain's CDR3 is CASSPTGTGAGETQYF. The DNA for the CDR3 is TGTGCCAGCAGCCCCACCGGGACAGGGGCAGGGGAGACCCAGTACTTC. V usage is TRBV11-2 and J usage is TRBJ2-5, with 10 bases fitting TRBD1. Per the germline V gene, CDR1 is SGHAT and CDR2 is FQNNGV. This CDR3 has 16 amino acids. J was trimmed by 5 bases and V by 5 bases; bases with no gene match: 11.

This chain links TRBV3-1 with TRBJ2-3; weak D call: TRBD2 (6 bases). Per germline, CDR1 LGHDT and CDR2 YNNKEL (reference sequence). V was cut by 6 bases and J by 2 bases, with 15 bases left in between. The CDR3 runs 15 residues. The CDR3 protein is CASSPRGLLTDTQYF. DNA for the CDR3: TGTGCCAGCAGTCCCCGGGGACTGCTCACAGATACGCAGTATTTT.

The chain employs TRBV5-1 and TRBJ2-1, with TRBD2 matching over 12 bases. CDR3 length equals 14 residues. The J segment lost 9 bases and the V segment lost 4 bases, leaving 5 bases of the junction unmatched. Per the germline V gene, CDR1 is SGHRS and CDR2 is YFSETQ. CDR3 bases: TGCGCCAGCAGCGCGTTGACTAGCGGGGGTGAGCAGTTCTTC. Translation: CASSALTSGGEQFF.

This chain uses TRBV5-1 with TRBJ1-2, with D unresolved. The CDR3 has 13 amino acids. CDR1 SGHRS and CDR2 YFSETQ come from the germline V gene. V was shortened by 0 bases and J by 7 bases, with 10 bases between the two germline ends. CDR3 sequence reads: CASSLGGDAGYTF. Written as DNA, the CDR3 is TGCGCCAGCAGCTTGGGTGGGGATGCTGGCTACACCTTC.

The chain employs TRBV10-1 and TRBJ2-5; D may match TRBD1 or TRBD2 (5 bases each). The length of the CDR3 is 13 residues. V lost 6 bases and J 7 bases, leaving 15 bases between the germline ends. The germline gives CDR1 WNHNN, CDR2 SYGVQD (reference sequence). The CDR3 is CASSPDNRGTQYF. In DNA, the CDR3 is TGCGCCAGCAGCCCGGACAACCGGGGGACCCAGTACTTC.

As DNA, the CDR3 is TGTGCCAGCAGGCCGGACCCCGGCAGCACAGATACGCAGTATTTT. Translation gives CASRPDPGSTDTQYF. This chain connects TRBV6-2 or TRBV6-3 to TRBJ2-3; D gene unclear. The ends were cut back, 6 bases at V and 0 bases at J, with 13 bases in the middle. The CDR3 covers 15 residues. The germline gives CDR1 MNHEY, CDR2 SVGEGT.

This clonotype appeared many times. The V and J genes are TRBV12-3 or TRBV12-4 and TRBJ2-5; D is possibly TRBD1 or TRBD2 (5 bases each). This CDR3 is built from 14 residues. The ends were cut back, 2 bases at V and 4 bases at J, with 11 bases in the middle. DNA of the CDR3: TGTGCCAGCAGTTTAAGGTCGGGGCGAGAGACCCAGTACTTC. The encoded protein is CASSLRSGRETQYF.

This chain joins TRBV12-3 or TRBV12-4 and TRBJ1-5, with TRBD1 identical over 7 bases. The junction had 6 bases not matched to a gene; V was cut back by 2 bases and J by 2 bases. The CDR3 extends over 16 amino acids. CDR3 region: CASSLTGVVGNQPQHF. Here the CDR3 DNA reads TGTGCCAGCAGTTTAACAGGGGTCGTAGGCAATCAGCCCCAGCATTTT.

At least ten counts were recorded for this clonotype. This sequence joins TRBV6-2 or TRBV6-3 and TRBJ2-3; TRBD1 matches at 9 bases. Germline CDR1 and CDR2: MNHEY and SVGEGT. V lost 8 bases to trimming and J lost 3 bases; unmatched junction nucleotides: 3. This CDR3 region has 13 residues. The CDR3, as DNA: TGTGCCAGCCTGGACAGGGGAACAGATACGCAGTATTTT. Translation gives CASLDRGTDTQYF.

There are many counts of this clonotype. The genes are TRBV7-9 and TRBJ1-5, with D tentatively TRBD1 (6 bases). V was trimmed by 1 base and J by 6 bases, leaving 16 bases between them. Germline CDR1 and CDR2: SEHNR and FQNEAQ (reference sequence). CDR3 size: 16 residues. The DNA for the CDR3 is TGTGCCAGCAGCTTAGGGGAGAGGGGGTTCGGTCAGCCCCAGCATTTT. Protein sequence: CASSLGERGFGQPQHF.

This chain uses TRBV12-3 or TRBV12-4 with TRBJ2-7, with 9 bases matching TRBD2. The CDR3 is 14 amino acids. Trimming at V came to 5 bases and at J to 3 bases, leaving 5 bases not matched to a gene. CDR3 coding DNA: TGTGCCAGCAGTAACCGACTAGCGGACTACGAGCAGTACTTC. Its protein is CASSNRLADYEQYF.

This clonotype came up many times. The CDR3 sequence: CASSWTSGAYNEQFF. CDR3 bases: TGCGCCAGCAGCTGGACCAGCGGGGCATACAATGAGCAGTTCTTC. The V call is TRBV5-1, the J call TRBJ2-1; 7 positions match TRBD2. Germline-derived CDR1 and CDR2 are SGHRS and YFSETQ. The trim removed 3 bases at V and 4 bases at J, leaving 7 bases unmatched. The CDR3 runs 15 residues. Together with reference TRBV5-1 and TRBJ2-1, the CDR3 gives the full variable domain: KAGVTQTPRYLIKTRGQQVTLSCSPISGHRSVSWYQQTPGQGLQFLFEYFSETQRNKGNFPGRFSGRQFSNSRSEMNVSTLELGDSALYLCASSWTSGAYNEQFFGPGTRLTVL.

This clonotype was observed a handful of times. The chain combines TRBV7-9 with TRBJ1-2; D gene uncertain. The CDR3 is 14 amino acids. V lost 1 base, J lost 2 bases, and 8 bases lay in between. Per the germline V gene, CDR1 is SEHNR and CDR2 is FQNEAQ (reference sequence). CDR3 sequence (DNA): TGTGCCAGCAGCTTAGGTAGCAGAAACTATGGCTACACCTTC. Amino acid sequence: CASSLGSRNYGYTF.

The genes are TRBV9 and TRBJ1-1; maybe TRBD1 (5 bases). Trimming took 2 bases from V and 0 from J, leaving 14 bases between them. This CDR3 spans 16 amino acids. Germline CDR1 and CDR2: SGDLS and YYNGEE. The CDR3 spells CASSVRVGGLNTEAFF. CDR3 nucleotides: TGTGCCAGCAGCGTCAGGGTTGGCGGTCTGAACACTGAAGCTTTCTTT.

This clonotype was found many times. An end of the junction differs from the germline gene, which may be a read error. This sequence joins TRBV7-9 and TRBJ1-5; D might be TRBD1 (6 bases). Per germline, CDR1 SEHNR and CDR2 FQNEAQ (reference sequence). The CDR3 is made up of 13 amino acids. The CDR3 DNA sequence: TGCGCCAGCAGCTTGGAGGGGGGTCAGCCCCAGCATTTT. It specifies CASSLEGGQPQHF.

This clonotype was recorded many times. The chain recombines TRBV4-3 with TRBJ1-1, with D possibly matching TRBD1 (5 bases). The CDR3 extends over 15 amino acids. V was clipped by 2 bases and J by 4 bases, with 14 bases between them. Germline assignment: CDR1 LGHNA and CDR2 YSLEER. The CDR3 DNA follows: TGCGCCAGCAGCCAATCCCCGGGGCAGGGCACTGAAGCTTTCTTT. This sequence encodes CASSQSPGQGTEAFF.

The J gene is TRBJ1-5, the V gene TRBV6-1; D unclear. This CDR3 comprises 16 residues. Germline CDR1 and CDR2: MNHNS and SASEGT. The V gene lost 0 bases and the J gene lost 0 bases, with 9 bases spanning the gap. The CDR3 DNA sequence: TGTGCCAGCAGTGAAGCTGAACAGTTTAGCAATCAGCCCCAGCATTTT. It codes for CASSEAEQFSNQPQHF.

The V call is TRBV4-3, the J call TRBJ2-7; tentatively, D is TRBD1 (5 bases). Germline lookup yields CDR1 LGHNA and CDR2 YSLEER. This CDR3 is 15 amino acids long. Trimming shortened V by 0 bases and J by 6 bases, and 15 bases separated the two germline ends. The CDR3 sequence is CASSQEFAQGSEQYF. In DNA form, the CDR3 reads TGCGCCAGCAGCCAAGAATTCGCCCAGGGTTCCGAGCAGTACTTC.

This clonotype was observed a few times. This chain joins TRBV24-1 and TRBJ1-2; D may be TRBD1 (5 bases). Trimming took 10 bases from V and 7 from J, leaving 18 bases between them. This CDR3 is built from 13 residues. The germline V gene encodes CDR1 KGHDR and CDR2 SFDVKD. CDR3 nucleotides: TGTGCCACTTCCCGGACGGACCAGGGTGGCTACACCTTC. As protein: CATSRTDQGGYTF.